A selection of T cell receptor beta chains follows, all from one sample in a study of T cells in Graves' hyperthyroidism and ophthalmopathy. TCRdb reprocessed the multiplex PCR reads via MiXCR and lists one record per CDR3 protein. The sample shows some 530,000 distinct CDR3 sequences, about 22% of them seen only once. The material sequenced was blood. The receptor set was obtained from a woman aged 65 to 85 with Graves' ophthalmopathy. Each CDR3 is given with its conserved first and last residue. The order of the fields is V gene, CDR3 protein.

>TRBV3-1
CASSSSYGYTF
>TRBV11-2
CAISMGEKLFF
>TRBV11-2
CASSLSRLAGDNEQFF
>TRBV3-1
CASSRGVGGLNNEQFF
>TRBV4-1
CASSQVRGLDTQYF
>TRBV7-9
CASSYSRGSGSFQETQYF
>TRBV28
CASRPPVGNTEAFF
>TRBV19
CASSIDLVRGHRGYTF
>TRBV20-1
CSAGQFTSSYEQYF
>TRBV29-1
CSAEGGTSGYNEQFF
>TRBV7-2
CASSLEWSFSGNTIYF
>TRBV7-9
CASSLNPRGRTDTQYF
>TRBV11-3
CASSYSPGPGANVLTF
>TRBV13
CASSFGTGVHEQYF
>TRBV28
CASSSGGRLNQPQHF
>TRBV27
CASSSPGVNTEAFF
>TRBV25-1
CASTSQGALREQYF
>TRBV6-2/TRBV6-3
CASSYTRQEQYF
>TRBV3-1
CASSQESGLAGGEEQFF
>TRBV6-2/TRBV6-3
CASIKRDSYNEQFF
>TRBV7-2
CASRVGPTNTEAFF
>TRBV11-2
CASSLVGLAGNEQFF
>TRBV27
CASSSSMWNNEQFF
>TRBV6-2/TRBV6-3
CASTLTSWGNGQFF
>TRBV5-1
CASRITSGANVLTF
>TRBV30
CAWSSRETQYF
>TRBV6-1
CASSEGVWNSPLHF
>TRBV5-1
CASSSDRGGTDTQYF
>TRBV30
CAWSVQGNSPLHF
>TRBV27
CASSLIGEHSPLHF
>TRBV28
CASSRPRANYGYTF
>TRBV7-2
CASSPLSPISYEQYF
>TRBV6-2/TRBV6-3
CASSQGNTQYF
>TRBV20-1
CSASMSGGTKNIQYF
>TRBV28
CASSAPRDVAGANVLTF
>TRBV20-1
CSALRLAGSYEQYF
>TRBV19
CASSRREIMNEQFF
>TRBV24-1
CATSDRTPLEQFF
>TRBV6-1
CASSDAGVYEQYF